Sequencing of this T cell receptor (beta chain) was carried out in a study of T cells in Graves' hyperthyroidism and ophthalmopathy. V was clipped by 4 bases and J by 3 bases; unmatched bases: 8. Germline V gives CDR1 MGHDK, CDR2 SYGVNS. The CDR3 is 15 amino acids. Ten or more counts support this clonotype. TCR beta CDR3 regions were amplified from RNA transcripts. The HTBI primer set served for first-round RT-PCR of the TCR CDR3. TCRdb passed the multiplex PCR reads through MiXCR, listing each CDR3 protein once. There are more than 500,000 distinct CDR3 sequences in the sample; over 12% occur only once, and about 3.9% lies in the top ten.

This sequence originates from a middle-aged woman with Graves' ophthalmopathy. This sequence joins TRBV25-1 and TRBJ2-5; 7 bases line up with TRBD2. The sequencing input was blood. The CDR3 region is CASSGTRGKEETQYF. In DNA form, the CDR3 reads TGTGCCAGCAGTGGGACTAGAGGGAAGGAAGAGACCCAGTACTTC. The variable domain in full, with the rest retrieved from reference TRBV25-1 and TRBJ2-5, is EADIYQTPRYLVIGTGKKITLECSQTMGHDKMYWYQQDPGMELHLIHYSYGVNSTEKGDLSSESTVSRIRTEHFPLTLESARPSHTSQYLCASSGTRGKEETQYFGPGTRLLVL.